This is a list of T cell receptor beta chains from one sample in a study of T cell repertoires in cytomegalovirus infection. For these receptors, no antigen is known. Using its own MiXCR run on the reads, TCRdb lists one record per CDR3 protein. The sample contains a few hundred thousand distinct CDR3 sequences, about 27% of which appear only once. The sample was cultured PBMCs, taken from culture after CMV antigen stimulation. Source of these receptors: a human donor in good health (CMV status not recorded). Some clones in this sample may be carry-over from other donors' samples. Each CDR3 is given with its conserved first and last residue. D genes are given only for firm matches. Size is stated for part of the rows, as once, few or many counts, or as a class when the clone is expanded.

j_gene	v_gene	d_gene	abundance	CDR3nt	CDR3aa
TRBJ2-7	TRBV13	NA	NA	TGTGCCAGCAGCTTGTCACGGGGGCTTATAGACGAGCAGTACTTC	CASSLSRGLIDEQYF
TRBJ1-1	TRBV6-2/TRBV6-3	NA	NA	TGTGCCAGCAGCTTTTACATAGGGAGATTGAACACTGAAGCTTTCTTT	CASSFYIGRLNTEAFF
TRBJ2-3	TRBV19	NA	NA	TGTGCCAGTAGTGGGAGACCAACAGATACGCAGTATTTT	CASSGRPTDTQYF
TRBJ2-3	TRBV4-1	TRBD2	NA	TGCGCCAGCAGCCAGCGGCCCGGACTAGCGGGGGCCACGAGGACAGATACGCAGTATTTT	CASSQRPGLAGATRTDTQYF
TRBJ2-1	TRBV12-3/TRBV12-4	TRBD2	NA	TGTGCCAGCAGTTTGGGTGTGACTAGCGGGAGCTCCTACAATGAGCAGTTCTTC	CASSLGVTSGSSYNEQFF
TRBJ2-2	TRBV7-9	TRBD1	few	TGTGCCAGCAGTTCCGGACAGGCGACGAACACCGGGGAGCTGTTTTTT	CASSSGQATNTGELFF
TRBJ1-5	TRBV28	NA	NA	TGTGCCAGCAGTTTTTCTTTGGCAGCCCTTGATCAGCCCCAGCATTTT	CASSFSLAALDQPQHF
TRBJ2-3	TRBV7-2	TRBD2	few	TGTGCCAGCACCTTACTAGCGGGGGGCACGGATACGCAGTATTTT	CASTLLAGGTDTQYF
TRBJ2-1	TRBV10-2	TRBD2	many	TGCGCCAGCAGTGTCATGGCGCGGGGGGGGAGTAACAATGAGCAGTTCTTC	CASSVMARGGSNNEQFF
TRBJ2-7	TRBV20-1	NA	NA	TGCAGTGCTAGAGATAGGCAGGGCACCTACGAGCAGTACTTC	CSARDRQGTYEQYF
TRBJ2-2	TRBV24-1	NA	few	TGTGCCACCAGCCCCGGGGGCCCCGGGGAGCTGTTTTTT	CATSPGGPGELFF
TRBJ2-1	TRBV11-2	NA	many	TGTGCCAGCCACCCGGACGTAAGGTACAATGAGCAGTTCTTC	CASHPDVRYNEQFF
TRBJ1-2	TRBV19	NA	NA	TGTGCCAGTATGGGGGGACCGACCGCGACTAACTATGGCTACACCTTC	CASMGGPTATNYGYTF
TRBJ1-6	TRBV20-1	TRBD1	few	TGCAGTGCTCTCACGACAGGGGCGGAGAATTCACCCCTCCACTTT	CSALTTGAENSPLHF
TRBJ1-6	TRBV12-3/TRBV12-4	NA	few	TGTGCCAGCAGGGGGGACTTTCCCCCCCTCCACTTT	CASRGDFPPLHF
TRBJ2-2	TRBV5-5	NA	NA	TGTGCCAGCAGCTTGGCCAACGGGGAGCTGTTTTTT	CASSLANGELFF
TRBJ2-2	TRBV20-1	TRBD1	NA	TGCAGTGCTAGGGTAACAGGGGGACCGAACACCGGGGAGCTGTTTTTT	CSARVTGGPNTGELFF
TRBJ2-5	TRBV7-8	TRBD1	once	TGTGCCAGCAGCATTATCGGGACAGGGTACCAAGAGACCCAGTACTTC	CASSIIGTGYQETQYF
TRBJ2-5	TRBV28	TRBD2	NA	TGTGCCAGCAGCCTGACTAGCGGGATACTTAAGACCCAGTACTTC	CASSLTSGILKTQYF
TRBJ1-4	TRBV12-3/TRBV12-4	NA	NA	TGTGCCAGCAGAGCACCCAGGGGAACAACTAATGAAAAACTGTTTTTT	CASRAPRGTTNEKLFF
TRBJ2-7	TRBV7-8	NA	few	TGTGCCAGCAGCTCGAGGACGAATACCTACGAGCAGTACTTC	CASSSRTNTYEQYF
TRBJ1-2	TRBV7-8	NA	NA	TGTGCCAGCAGCCTGGAGACAGTTAACTATGGCTACACCTTC	CASSLETVNYGYTF
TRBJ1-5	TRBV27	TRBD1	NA	TGTGCCAGCAGTTTGAGACAGGGGGCAGGGCAGCCCCAGCATTTT	CASSLRQGAGQPQHF
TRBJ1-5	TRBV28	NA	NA	TGTGCCAGCACTTTGGAAGCTCAGGGGCGGCCCCAGCATTTT	CASTLEAQGRPQHF
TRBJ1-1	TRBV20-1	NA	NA	TGCAGTGCTAGCAAGGTTTTGAACACTGAAGCTTTCTTT	CSASKVLNTEAFF
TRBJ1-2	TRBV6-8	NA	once	TGTGCCAGCAGTTACTCGGCAGCAGAGAACTATGGCTACACCTTC	CASSYSAAENYGYTF
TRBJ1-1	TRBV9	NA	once	TGTGCCAGTGCCACCCAGGTGGACACTGAAGCTTTCTTT	CASATQVDTEAFF
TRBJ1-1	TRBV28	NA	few	TGTGCCAGCAGCCTAGTCGTGGCGAACACTGAAGCTTTCTTT	CASSLVVANTEAFF
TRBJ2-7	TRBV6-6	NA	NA	TGTGCCAGCAGTTACTCTGGGGGTCTCAACGAGCAGTACTTC	CASSYSGGLNEQYF
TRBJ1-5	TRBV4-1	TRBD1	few	TGCGCCAGCAGCCAAGGAGGGGGCAGCCAGCCCCAGCATTTT	CASSQGGGSQPQHF
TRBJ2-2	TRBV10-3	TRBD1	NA	TGTGCCATCACCGGACAGGGAAAAAGGACCGGGGAGCTGTTTTTT	CAITGQGKRTGELFF
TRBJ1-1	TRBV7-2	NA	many	TGTGCCAGCAGCTTGAGTTATATCGCCCAGGCTTTCTTT	CASSLSYIAQAFF
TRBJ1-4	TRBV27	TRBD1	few	TGTGCCAGCAGTCCGCCACAGGGGAAACTGTTTTTT	CASSPPQGKLFF
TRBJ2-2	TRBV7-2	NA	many	TGTGCCAGCACCCTGGGCACCGGGGAGCTGTTTTTT	CASTLGTGELFF
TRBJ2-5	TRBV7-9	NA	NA	TGTGCCAGCAGCTTGGCTAGCTTGGAAGAGACCCAGTACTTC	CASSLASLEETQYF
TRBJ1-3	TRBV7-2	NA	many	TGTGCCAGCAGGGGACGGGGATTCTCTGGAAACACCATATATTTT	CASRGRGFSGNTIYF
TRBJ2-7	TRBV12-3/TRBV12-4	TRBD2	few	TGTGCCAGCACCCGGGGGGGGGACGCCTACGAGCAGTACTTC	CASTRGGDAYEQYF
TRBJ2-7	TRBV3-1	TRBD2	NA	TGTGCCAGCAGCCATGGGCGGGGGTTCTACGAGCAGTACTTC	CASSHGRGFYEQYF
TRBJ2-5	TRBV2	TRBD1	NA	TGTGCCAGCAGTCGGGGACAGGAAGAGACCCAGTACTTC	CASSRGQEETQYF
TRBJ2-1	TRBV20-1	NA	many	TGCAGTGCCGACATGAGCTCCTACAATGAGCAGTTCTTC	CSADMSSYNEQFF
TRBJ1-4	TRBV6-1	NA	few	TGTGCCAGCAGTCCCCGGACTAGTGCAACTAATGAAAAACTGTTTTTT	CASSPRTSATNEKLFF
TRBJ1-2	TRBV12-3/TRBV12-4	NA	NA	TGTGCCAGCAGTGCCTACACCTTC	CASSAYTF
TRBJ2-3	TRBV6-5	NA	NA	TGTGCCAGCAGTTACTCGGGGGGGGCCCGAGGGTATTTT	CASSYSGGARGYF
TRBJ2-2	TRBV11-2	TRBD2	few	TGTGCCAGCAGCTTACCTACTAGCGGAGTGAACACCGGGGAGCTGTTTTTT	CASSLPTSGVNTGELFF
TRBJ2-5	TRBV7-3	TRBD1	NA	TGTGCCAGCAGCTTAAAGGCAGGGGGTATCGGAGAGACCCAGTACTTC	CASSLKAGGIGETQYF
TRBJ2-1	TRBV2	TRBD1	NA	TGTGCCAGCAGCGCGGACAGGGGCCACCACAATGAGCAGTTCTTC	CASSADRGHHNEQFF
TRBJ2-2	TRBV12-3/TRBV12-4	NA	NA	TGTGCCAGCACCAGAGAGGGTGCCGGGGAGCTGTTTTTT	CASTREGAGELFF
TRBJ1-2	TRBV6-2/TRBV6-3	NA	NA	TGTGCCAGCAGACCACGACAGAGGACTAACTATGGCTACACCTTC	CASRPRQRTNYGYTF
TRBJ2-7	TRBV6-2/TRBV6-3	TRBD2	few	TGTGCCAGCAGTTACCCTTTGACTAGCGGGAGTACCTACGAGCAGTACTTC	CASSYPLTSGSTYEQYF
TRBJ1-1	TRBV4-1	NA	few	TGCGCCAGCAGCCAAGAACACCCCTTCTTT	CASSQEHPFF
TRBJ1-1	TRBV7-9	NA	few	TGTGCCAGCAGTGAAGGGGTCACTGAAGCTTTCTTT	CASSEGVTEAFF
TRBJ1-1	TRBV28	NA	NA	TGTGCCAGCAGTTACTCAAGGGTCACACTGAACACTGAAGCTTTCTTT	CASSYSRVTLNTEAFF
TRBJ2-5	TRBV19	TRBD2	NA	TGTGCCAGTAGTGCTGGCGGGAGGGCCCCAGAGACCCAGTACTTC	CASSAGGRAPETQYF